This entry features one TCR beta chain sequence. The antigen this receptor binds is unknown. Base qualities were left out, and no much larger clone turns up one base away. Between the V and J ends, shortened by 6 bases and 1 base respectively, the junction contains 12 bases. From its cysteine to its phenylalanine, the CDR3 spans 14 amino acids. Only the CDR3 part of the read is kept: 42 bases, read in frame from the first base. CDR1 and CDR2, per the germline V gene (reference sequence), are SEHNR and FQNEAQ. The data derive from a study of T-cell reconstitution after alpha-beta-depleted transplantation in children (dated by TCRdb to about 2016). A note on the overall study: T-cell immune reconstitution after TCRalphabeta/CD19-depleted allogeneic hematopoietic cell transplantation in children was quantitatively tracked in the study by means of TCR repertoire profiling.

The protocol used for the library was PCR. Reads for this sample came from an Illumina HiSeq 2500. TCR library preparation used molecular barcoding, with unique molecular identifiers applied to normalize quantification of the TCRbeta repertoire. The raw public reads went through TCRdb reprocessing: fastp at Q25, MiXCR clone calling, in-frame beta chains kept. A single entry per CDR3 protein holds the most common genes and DNA from its merged rows. This sample holds around 200,000 distinct CDR3 sequences; 8% to 10% were observed only once. In total, the top ten clones hold 5.5% to 8% of the sample. The rearranged chain carries TRBV7-9 and TRBJ1-2; TRBD1 is possibly the D segment (6 matching bases). Specimen: PBMCs from the stem cell graft donor, collected from the stem cell graft. The receptor was isolated from a human donor who donated a stem cell graft to a child with acute lymphoblastic leukemia. The CDR3 has the sequence CASSRQDLNYGYTF. The bases read TGTGCCAGCAGTAGACAGGATCTTAACTATGGCTACACCTTC.